These 7 T cell receptor beta chains originate from one sample sequenced in a study of blood T cell repertoires in COVID-19. TCRdb's copy holds only in-frame clones and misses some; the assay was immunoSEQ multiplex PCR. There are a few hundred thousand clones in the sample; roughly 80% occur only once, and 5% lies in the top ten. The specimen was PBMCs or T cells enriched from blood (not recorded which). These receptors were obtained from a man between 40 and 49 years old who had been exposed to COVID-19.

Only one count was recorded for this clone. One junction end does not reproduce the germline sequence, and a read error may be involved. The rearrangement links TRBV10-1 to TRBJ2-2, with a weak D call TRBD1 (6 bases). CDR1 and CDR2 (germline): WNHNN, SYGVQD (reference sequence). The CDR3 length is 19 residues. The DNA of the CDR3 is TGCGCCAGCAGTGAGGGGGGACACCGAACAAGGGCGAACGCCGGGGAGCTGTTTTTT. The encoded protein is CASSEGGHRTRANAGELFF.

The chain couples TRBV19 to TRBJ1-2, with 8 bases lining up with TRBD1. This CDR3 contains 13 residues. J lost 5 bases, V lost 7 bases, and 6 bases had no gene match. Germline assignment: CDR1 LNHDA and CDR2 SQIVND (reference sequence). CDR3 region: CASTGTGLYGYTF. CDR3 DNA sequence: TGTGCCAGTACCGGGACAGGACTTTATGGCTACACCTTC.

The rearrangement joins TRBV7-9 to TRBJ1-3; TRBD1 agrees at 7 bases. The CDR3 sequence is 17 residues long. Germline-derived CDR1 and CDR2 are SEHNR and FQNEAQ (reference sequence). Trimming at V came to 5 bases and at J to 4 bases, leaving 14 bases not matched to a gene. The CDR3 DNA is TGTGCCAGCAGCCAGGGCGTGGCAGGGACAGTCGGAAACACCATATATTTT. It yields the protein CASSQGVAGTVGNTIYF.

This chain joins TRBV24-1 and TRBJ1-5; D might be TRBD1 (6 bases). Germline assignment: CDR1 KGHDR and CDR2 SFDVKD. This CDR3 has 13 residues. V was shortened by 7 bases and J by 7 bases, with 13 bases between the two germline ends. The CDR3 region is CATRSGEKQPQHF. The CDR3 nucleotides are TGTGCCACCAGATCAGGGGAAAAGCAGCCCCAGCATTTT.

This clone came up a few times. V gene TRBV7-9 combines with J gene TRBJ1-2, with D possibly being TRBD1 (5 bases). The CDR3 loop spans 14 amino acids. Germline CDR1 and CDR2: SEHNR and FQNEAQ (reference sequence). Trimming pared 5 bases from V and 4 bases from J, leaving 14 bases between. CDR3 amino acids: CASSPGEGLYGYTF. As DNA, the CDR3 is TGTGCCAGCAGCCCGGGGGAGGGCCTCTATGGCTACACCTTC.

This clone was found a few times. V gene TRBV3-1 (or the pseudogene TRBV3-2) combines with J gene TRBJ1-3; D may be TRBD1 (6 bases). The CDR3 is made up of 17 amino acids. Germline CDR1 is LGHDT and CDR2 is YNNKEL (reference sequence). Deletions cut 1 base from V and 4 bases from J, with 17 bases between. The CDR3 DNA reads as TGTGCCAGCAGCCAAGTCCCGGGACATTTAGGAGGAAACACCATATATTTT. Amino acid sequence: CASSQVPGHLGGNTIYF.

V usage is TRBV11-2 and J usage is TRBJ2-2, with TRBD1 matching over 7 bases. Germline lookup yields CDR1 SGHAT and CDR2 FQNNGV. This CDR3 is 16 amino acids long. Trimming removed 6 bases from V and 2 bases from J; junction bases left unmatched: 9. In DNA, the CDR3 is TGTGCCAGCAGAAGAATAACAGGGGACAACACCGGGGAGCTGTTTTTT. It codes for CASRRITGDNTGELFF.